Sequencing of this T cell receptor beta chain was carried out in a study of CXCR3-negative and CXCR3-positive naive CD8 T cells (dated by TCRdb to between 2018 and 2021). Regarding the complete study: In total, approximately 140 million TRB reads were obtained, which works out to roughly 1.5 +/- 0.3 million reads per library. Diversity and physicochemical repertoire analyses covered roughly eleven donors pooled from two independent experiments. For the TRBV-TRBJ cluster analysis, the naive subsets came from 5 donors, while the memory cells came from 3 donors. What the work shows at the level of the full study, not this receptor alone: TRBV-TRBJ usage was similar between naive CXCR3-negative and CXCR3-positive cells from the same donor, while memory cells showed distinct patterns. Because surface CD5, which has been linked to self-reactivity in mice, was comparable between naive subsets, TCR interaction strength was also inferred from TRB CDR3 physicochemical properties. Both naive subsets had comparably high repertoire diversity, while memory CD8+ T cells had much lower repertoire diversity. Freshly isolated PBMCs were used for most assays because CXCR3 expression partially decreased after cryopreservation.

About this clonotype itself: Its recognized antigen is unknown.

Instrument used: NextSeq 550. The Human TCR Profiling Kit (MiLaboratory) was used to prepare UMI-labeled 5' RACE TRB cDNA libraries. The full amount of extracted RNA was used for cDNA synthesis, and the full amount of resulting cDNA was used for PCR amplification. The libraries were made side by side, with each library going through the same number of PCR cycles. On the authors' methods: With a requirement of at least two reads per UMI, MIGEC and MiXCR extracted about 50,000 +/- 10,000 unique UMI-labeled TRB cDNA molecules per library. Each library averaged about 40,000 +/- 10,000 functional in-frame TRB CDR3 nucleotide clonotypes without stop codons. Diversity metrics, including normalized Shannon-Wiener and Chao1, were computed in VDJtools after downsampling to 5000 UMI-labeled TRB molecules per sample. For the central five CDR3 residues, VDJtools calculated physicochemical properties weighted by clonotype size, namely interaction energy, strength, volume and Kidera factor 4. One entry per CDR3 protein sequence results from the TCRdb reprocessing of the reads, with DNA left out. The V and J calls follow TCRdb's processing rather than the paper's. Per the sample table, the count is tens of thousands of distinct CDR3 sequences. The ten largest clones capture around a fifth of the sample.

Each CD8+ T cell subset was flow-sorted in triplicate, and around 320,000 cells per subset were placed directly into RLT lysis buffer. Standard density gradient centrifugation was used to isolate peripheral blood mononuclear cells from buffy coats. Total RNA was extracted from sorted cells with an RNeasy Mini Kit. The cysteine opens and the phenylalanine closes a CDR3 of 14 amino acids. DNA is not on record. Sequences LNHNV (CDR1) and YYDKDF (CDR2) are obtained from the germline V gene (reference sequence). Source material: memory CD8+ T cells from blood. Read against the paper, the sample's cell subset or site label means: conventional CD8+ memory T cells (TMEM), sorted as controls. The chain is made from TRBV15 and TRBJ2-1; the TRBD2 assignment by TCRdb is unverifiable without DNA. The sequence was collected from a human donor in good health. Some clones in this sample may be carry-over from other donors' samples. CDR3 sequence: CATTEAGFHNEQFF.